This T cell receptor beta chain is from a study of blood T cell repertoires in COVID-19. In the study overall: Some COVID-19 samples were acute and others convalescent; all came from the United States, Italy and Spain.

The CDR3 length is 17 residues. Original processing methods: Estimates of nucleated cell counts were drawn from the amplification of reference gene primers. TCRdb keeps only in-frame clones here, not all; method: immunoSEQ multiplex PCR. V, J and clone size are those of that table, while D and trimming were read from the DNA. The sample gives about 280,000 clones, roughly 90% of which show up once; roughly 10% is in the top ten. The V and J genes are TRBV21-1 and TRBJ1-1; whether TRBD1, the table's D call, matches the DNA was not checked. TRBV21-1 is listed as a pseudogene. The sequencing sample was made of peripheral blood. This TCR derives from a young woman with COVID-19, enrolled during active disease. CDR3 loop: CASSKGPDRGLWTEAFF. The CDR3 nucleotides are TGTGCCAGCAGCAAAGGGCCGGACAGGGGGCTGTGGACTGAAGCTTTCTTT.